The 2 T cell receptor beta chains listed next were all sequenced from one sample in a study of molecular identifiers for immune sequencing clone quantification. TCRdb recomputed calls from the PCR reads with MiXCR, one row per CDR3 protein. The sample shows about half a million distinct CDR3 sequences, less than 30% of them seen only once. Sequencing was carried out using naive CD8+ T cells from blood, with Jurkat cell RNA spiked in. Subset defined: FACS-sorted CD8+CD4-CCR7+CD45RA+ naive T cells. All receptors come from a human donor in good health. Some libraries in this study had Jurkat cell RNA spiked in.

As for this clonotype: Given the absence of the conserved phenylalanine or tryptophan at the CDR3 end, a read error is likely. V is TRBV7-9 and J is TRBJ2-1; no clear D. CDR3 size: 13 residues. The V end lost 5 bases, the J end lost 8 bases, and 13 bases lay between the germline ends. Germline CDR1 reads SEHNR; CDR2 reads FQNEAQ (reference sequence). The DNA of the CDR3 is TGTGCCAGCAGCCTACCCGGTGGGTATGAGCAGTTCCTC. Amino acids: CASSLPGGYEQFL.

There are a few counts of this clonotype. The rearrangement joins TRBV15 to TRBJ1-1, with D hard to call. CDR1 LNHNV and CDR2 YYDKDF come from the germline V gene (reference sequence). V was trimmed by 8 bases and J by 0 bases, leaving 16 bases between them. The CDR3 has 15 residues. In nucleotides, the CDR3 is TGTGCCACCTCTTTTACGCAGGCCATGAACACTGAAGCTTTCTTT. Amino acids: CATSFTQAMNTEAFF.